This entry lists 17 T cell receptor beta chains sequenced from one sample in a study of T cell responses to AZD1222 COVID-19 vaccine. Only in-frame clones appear in the TCRdb table, and some are missing; sequencing was by immunoSEQ multiplex PCR. This table has about 130,000 clones, 89% appearing once. The source was peripheral blood, collected on day 0 of AZD1222 vaccination. All receptors come from an adult in good health.

The chain has TRBV4-1 and TRBJ1-5, with TRBD1 matching over 8 bases. CDR1 and CDR2 from the germline V gene are MGHRA and YSYEKL. This CDR3 comprises 15 residues. The V segment lost 2 bases and the J segment 4 bases; nucleotides outside the gene matches: 4. CDR3 DNA sequence: TGCGCCAGCAGCCAACCCGACAGGGGTAATCAGCCCCAGCATTTT. Its protein product is CASSQPDRGNQPQHF.

V usage is TRBV10-2 and J usage is TRBJ2-7; 8 bases are a match to TRBD2. Germline lookup yields CDR1 WSHSY and CDR2 SAAADI. There are 14 residues in the CDR3. V shed 7 bases, J shed 2 bases, and the junction held 7 bases outside the gene matches. CDR3 bases: TGCGCCAGCAAGAGTAGCGGGGTAACCTACGAGCAGTACTTC. Its translation: CASKSSGVTYEQYF.

J is TRBJ2-3 and V is TRBV7-8; a possible D gene is TRBD2 (6 bases). Trimming left V 8 bases short and J 0 bases short, with 12 bases between. CDR3 length: 14 amino acids. The V gene's germline CDR1 is SGHVS and CDR2 FQNEAQ. This CDR3 is CASGSGASTDTQYF. CDR3 DNA sequence: TGTGCCAGCGGTAGCGGTGCTAGCACAGATACGCAGTATTTT.

CDR3 bases: TGTGCCAGCAGGGTTAGCGGGAGATATGGAGATACGCAGTATTTT. Its protein is CASRVSGRYGDTQYF. The chain uses TRBV2 and TRBJ2-3, with TRBD2 identical over 9 bases. The CDR3 covers 15 residues. V dropped 6 bases and J dropped 5; count of bases not matched to a gene: 9. The germline gives CDR1 SNHLY, CDR2 FYNNEI.

The chain recombines TRBV7-3 with TRBJ2-2; D call uncertain. Per the germline V gene, CDR1 is SGHTA and CDR2 is FQGTGA. The CDR3 runs 16 residues. The V gene lost 2 bases and the J gene lost 2 bases, with 12 bases spanning the gap. CDR3: CASSLEAPANTGELFF. CDR3 nucleotides: TGTGCCAGCAGCTTAGAGGCCCCCGCTAACACCGGGGAGCTGTTTTTT.

The CDR3 region is CASSRESGEQYF. The CDR3 DNA reads TGCGCCAGCAGCAGGGAGTCCGGGGAGCAGTACTTC. V gene TRBV5-1 combines with J gene TRBJ2-7; tentatively, D is TRBD2 (5 bases). Germline V gives CDR1 SGHRS, CDR2 YFSETQ. The CDR3 totals 12 residues. Trimming took 4 bases from V and 7 from J, leaving 12 bases between them.

The V and J genes are TRBV7-3 and TRBJ2-2; the D is unclear. Germline V lookup: CDR1 SGHTA, CDR2 FQGTGA. The V gene lost 6 bases and the J gene lost 1 base, with 12 bases spanning the gap. CDR3 length: 15 residues. CDR3 bases: TGTGCCAGCAGTCTACCGGGCCTGAACACCGGGGAGCTGTTTTTT. It yields the protein CASSLPGLNTGELFF.

In nucleotides, the CDR3 is TGTGCCTGGAGTGTAAGCGGCGGGCTGGGGAGCGCAGATACGCAGTATTTT. This codes for CAWSVSGGLGSADTQYF. The chain recombines TRBV30 with TRBJ2-3; tentative D call: TRBD2 (5 bases). CDR1 and CDR2 (germline): GTSNPN, SVGIG (reference sequence). The V end lost 0 bases, the J end lost 4 bases, and 20 bases lay between the germline ends. This CDR3 contains 17 residues.

The V call is TRBV10-3, the J call TRBJ1-1; D is unclear. Germline lookup yields CDR1 ENHRY and CDR2 SYGVKD. This CDR3 has 13 amino acids. V lost 11 bases and J lost 0, with 13 bases in between. The chain's CDR3 is CAGRRDMNTEAFF. CDR3 nucleotides: TGTGCCGGACGCCGGGATATGAACACTGAAGCTTTCTTT.

The chain has TRBV28 and TRBJ1-4; 7 nucleotides align to TRBD1. The germline CDR1 and CDR2 sequences are MDHEN and SYDVKM. V lost 6 bases and J lost 5; bases outside the gene matches: 6. This CDR3 is 14 amino acids long. In DNA form, the CDR3 reads TGTGCCAGCAGGCCGGGACAGCGAAATGAAAAACTGTTTTTT. This gives the protein CASRPGQRNEKLFF.

This chain joins TRBV7-8 and TRBJ2-7; 8 nucleotides match TRBD2. V dropped 5 bases and J dropped 0; count of bases not matched to a gene: 12. Per germline, CDR1 SGHVS and CDR2 FQNEAQ. The CDR3 spans 17 residues. CDR3 nucleotides: TGTGCCAGCAGCAGGGCTTTCGGGGGGGGTTTCTCCTACGAGCAGTACTTC. It codes for CASSRAFGGGFSYEQYF.

The gene calls are TRBV12-3 or TRBV12-4 and TRBJ2-7, with 8 bases identical to TRBD2. The CDR3 has 13 residues. The V gene end was trimmed by 6 bases and the J gene end by 1 base; junction bases not matched to a gene: 2. CDR3 sequence (DNA): TGTGCCAGCAGAGTAGCGGGATCCTACGAGCAGTACTTC. Translation gives CASRVAGSYEQYF.

The V gene is TRBV9, the J gene TRBJ2-5; 13 positions agree with TRBD2. J lost 4 bases, V lost 3 bases, and 9 bases had no gene match. In germline, CDR1 is SGDLS, CDR2 YYNGEE. The length of the CDR3 is 17 residues. The chain's CDR3 is CASSARWTSGGGETQYF. The DNA of the CDR3 is TGTGCCAGCAGCGCCAGGTGGACTAGCGGGGGTGGAGAGACCCAGTACTTC.

The CDR3 DNA reads as TGTGCCAGCAGACGACAGGGTGAAACTGAAGCTTTCTTT. Translation gives CASRRQGETEAFF. The V and J genes are TRBV28 and TRBJ1-1; 7 bases agree with TRBD1. Trimming at V came to 6 bases and at J to 5 bases, leaving 6 bases not matched to a gene. CDR3 length: 13 residues. The V gene's germline CDR1 is MDHEN and CDR2 SYDVKM.

This rearrangement joins TRBV7-2 to TRBJ1-3, with unresolved D. Germline V gives CDR1 SGHTA, CDR2 FQGNSA. Trimming left V 2 bases short and J 0 bases short, with 8 bases between. This CDR3 contains 15 residues. The DNA of the CDR3 is TGTGCCAGCAGCTTATATCCGTACTCTGGAAACACCATATATTTT. Amino acids: CASSLYPYSGNTIYF.

Only a few counts were recorded for this clone. The chain links TRBV5-4 to TRBJ2-7, with 13 bases identical to TRBD2. Germline trimming cut 4 bases from V and 2 bases from J; bases unmatched to any gene: 12. The CDR3 consists of 18 residues. Germline CDR1 reads SGHNT; CDR2 reads YYREEE (reference sequence). DNA of the CDR3: TGTGCCAGCAGCCCCTGGACTAGCGGGAGTCGAGTAGCCTACGAGCAGTACTTC. This translates into CASSPWTSGSRVAYEQYF.

This chain uses TRBV5-4 with TRBJ2-4; TRBD2 aligns across 11 bases. CDR1 and CDR2 (germline): SGHNT, YYREEE (reference sequence). V lost 1 base and J lost 0; bases outside the gene matches: 0. The CDR3 has 16 residues. The CDR3 spells CASSLTSGGAKNIQYF. The CDR3 DNA reads as TGTGCCAGCAGCTTGACTAGCGGGGGAGCCAAAAACATTCAGTACTTC.